This T cell receptor beta chain originates from a study of human T cells and chemical hapten exposure. Overall study context: Yields of TCR per sample differed, chiefly owing to small differences in pooled library volume.

A single record per CDR3 protein comes from TCRdb applying MiXCR to the RACE reads. Here the sample spans under 400,000 distinct CDR3 sequences, 4.5% to 5.5% being singletons. Time point reported: pre-sensitization, week 0. Indicated treatment: therapeutic diphenylcyclopropenone sensitization with weekly scalp DPC. The CDR3 is 15 amino acids. The germline V gene has CDR1 ENHRY and CDR2 SYGVKD. Trimming removed 2 bases from V and 6 bases from J; junction bases left unmatched: 7. The sample holds many counts of this clonotype. The chain links TRBV10-3 to TRBJ2-3; 8 positions match TRBD1. This material consisted of whole blood, taken in connection with sensitization to the hapten diphenylcyclopropenone (DPC). The receptor was derived from a woman in her 50s with alopecia areata. Some clones in this sample may be carry-over from other donors' samples. In DNA form, the CDR3 reads TGTGCCATCAGTGAGGCGACAGGGGAAGGTGATACGCAGTATTTT. Its translation: CAISEATGEGDTQYF.